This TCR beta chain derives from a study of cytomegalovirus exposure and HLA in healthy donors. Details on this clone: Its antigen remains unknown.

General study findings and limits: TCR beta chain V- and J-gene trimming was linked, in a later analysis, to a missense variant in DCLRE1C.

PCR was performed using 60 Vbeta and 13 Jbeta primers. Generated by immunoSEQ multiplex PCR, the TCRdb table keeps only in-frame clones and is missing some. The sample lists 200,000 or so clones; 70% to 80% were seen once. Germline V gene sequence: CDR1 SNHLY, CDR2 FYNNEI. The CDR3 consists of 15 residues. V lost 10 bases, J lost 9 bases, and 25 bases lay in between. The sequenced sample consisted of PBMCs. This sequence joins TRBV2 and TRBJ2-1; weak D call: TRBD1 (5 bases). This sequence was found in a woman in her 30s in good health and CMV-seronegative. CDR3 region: CATPRPSSLTGEQFF. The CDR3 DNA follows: TGTGCCACCCCGAGGCCAAGCTCACTCACAGGTGAGCAGTTCTTC.